This TCR beta chain is drawn from a study of OX40 agonist ivuxolimab in advanced cancers. The CDR3 has 14 amino acids. Trimming removed 5 bases at V and 5 bases at J, with 18 bases between. Germline V lookup: CDR1 SQVTM, CDR2 ANQGSEA. Assay: immunoSEQ multiplex PCR; the TCRdb copy retains only in-frame clones and omits some. The repertoire holds tens of thousands of clones, with roughly 84% as singletons. The chain has TRBV29-1 and TRBJ1-1; a possible D gene is TRBD1 (5 bases). The sequence was obtained from an adult with an advanced solid tumor such as melanoma, head and neck, liver or kidney cancer. The input for sequencing was CD4+ or CD8+ T cells sorted from blood, taken in a trial of the OX40 agonist ivuxolimab. CDR3 DNA sequence: TGCAGCGTTCGTCCCGGGACGGGTGGGACTGAAGCTTTCTTT. Its protein is CSVRPGTGGTEAFF.